This T cell receptor beta chain comes out of a study of vaccination and CD4 T cells after COVID-19. About the research overall: Each of the control cultures got a CEFX pool, an HIV-1 Nef pool, or no peptide.

Oncomine TCR Beta short-read sequencing was applied to DNA from cultured CD4+ T cells. The source of extracted genomic DNA was cultured CD4+ T cells. TCRdb itself ran the PCR reads through MiXCR, one entry per CDR3 protein. The repertoire includes about 3,500 distinct CDR3 sequences, roughly a third of them detected once, and 30% sits in the top ten. As to treatment: approximately 10-day PBMC culture with coronavirus spike peptide pools or control peptides (ViraFEST assay). This CDR3 contains 11 residues. Germline V gene lookup returns CDR1 SQVTM and CDR2 ANQGSEA. The ends were cut back, 7 bases at V and 7 bases at J, with 13 bases in the middle. In the case of this clonotype: What it binds is not known.

The TCR sequence derives from a human donor who had recovered from COVID-19. The rearrangement uses TRBV29-1 and TRBJ1-2, with D possibly matching TRBD1 (5 bases). The sample consisted of CD4+ T cells from blood, cultured in vitro. In DNA form, the CDR3 reads TGCAGCGCCGCAGGGTATACTGGCTACACCTTC. The encoded protein is CSAAGYTGYTF.